This T cell receptor beta chain was documented in a study of CD8 T cells in ankylosing spondylitis. This clonotype was observed a handful of times. Its target is unknown. In making TCR beta libraries, quantitative 5'-RACE with molecular barcodes was used. TCRdb reanalysed the 5' RACE reads using MiXCR and keeps one entry per CDR3 protein. The data hold 250,000 to 350,000 distinct CDR3 sequences, with less than 25% observed a single time. CDR1 is LNHDA, CDR2 SQIVND, per germline (reference sequence). The CDR3 is 13 residues long. V dropped 3 bases and J dropped 11 bases, with 16 bases sitting between them. Study-wide points: One TCR beta motif, made up of roughly eight highly homologous variants, appeared characteristic of ankylosing spondylitis blood. Relatively rare in peripheral blood, disease-linked clones were also CD8+.

This receptor was obtained from a female donor with ankylosing spondylitis or in good health (not recorded which). The sequenced material came from blood, either unsorted or a sorted T cell fraction (not recorded which). The genes are TRBV19 and TRBJ1-1; D uncertain. The CDR3 protein is CASSMPPERAAFF. CDR3 sequence (DNA): TGTGCCAGTAGTATGCCTCCCGAAAGGGCCGCTTTCTTT.